Presented here are 11 T cell receptor beta chains from one specimen sequenced in a study of early stage breast cancer tumors. Sequencing used immunoSEQ multiplex PCR; TCRdb keeps in-frame clones, though not all of them. The repertoire consists of fewer than 50,000 clones, with around 70% occurring once and the leading ten covering 7.2%. Sequencing input: blood. These receptors came from a person aged 45-65 years with breast cancer.

V gene TRBV7-2 combines with J gene TRBJ2-3; 11 bases fit TRBD2. The CDR3 spans 15 residues. Unmatched junction bases numbered 4, after V lost 7 bases and J lost 1 base. Germline V lookup: CDR1 SGHTA, CDR2 FQGNSA. The CDR3 DNA reads as TGTGCCAGCACCTTTAGCGGGGGGGGCACAGATACGCAGTATTTT. This codes for CASTFSGGGTDTQYF. Based on the CDR3 plus reference TRBV7-2 and TRBJ2-3, the full variable domain is GAGVSQSPSNKVTEKGKDVELRCDPISGHTALYWYRQSLGQGLEFLIYFQGNSAPDKSGLPSDRFSAERTGGSVSTLTIQRTQQEDSAVYLCASTFSGGGTDTQYFGPGTRLTVL.

The chain is built from TRBV11-3 and TRBJ1-3, with D possibly TRBD1 on 5 matching bases. In germline, CDR1 is SGHNT, CDR2 YENEEA. V lost 5 bases and J lost 0, with 8 bases in between. The CDR3 is 14 amino acids. Here the CDR3 reads CASSRQISGNTIYF. As DNA, the CDR3 is TGTGCCAGCAGCCGACAGATCTCTGGAAACACCATATATTTT.

This chain links TRBV4-2 with TRBJ2-3; TRBD2 agrees at 13 bases. Per germline, CDR1 LGHNA and CDR2 YNFKEQ. The CDR3 runs 16 residues. Unmatched junction bases numbered 5, after V lost 1 base and J lost 7 bases. The chain's CDR3 is CASSQGTSGGEYTQYF. As DNA, the CDR3 is TGTGCCAGCAGCCAAGGGACTAGCGGGGGAGAATATACGCAGTATTTT.

The chain joins TRBV19 to TRBJ1-5; D may be TRBD1 (6 bases). Germline V gene lookup returns CDR1 LNHDA and CDR2 SQIVND (reference sequence). V was trimmed by 4 bases and J by 8 bases, leaving 21 bases between them. The CDR3 loop spans 16 amino acids. Here the CDR3 reads CASSTTRRGAWEPQHF. The DNA of the CDR3 is TGTGCCAGTAGTACTACCCGGCGGGGGGCCTGGGAGCCCCAGCATTTT. Supplemented by reference TRBV19 and TRBJ1-5, the full variable domain reads DGGITQSPKYLFRKEGQNVTLSCEQNLNHDAMYWYRQDPGQGLRLIYYSQIVNDFQKGDIAEGYSVSREKKESFPLTVTSAQKNPTAFYLCASSTTRRGAWEPQHFGDGTRLSIL.

This clone was observed a handful of times. The J gene is TRBJ2-1, the V gene TRBV5-1; D gene ambiguous. The CDR3 consists of 14 residues. Trimming left V 5 bases short and J 8 bases short, with 17 bases between. Germline V CDR1 and CDR2: SGHRS, YFSETQ. CDR3 in DNA: TGCGCCAGCAGAGGTAGCCCCCACGAAGATGAGCAGTTCTTC. Protein sequence: CASRGSPHEDEQFF.

CDR3 residues: CSGMTGDETQYF. The CDR3 DNA follows: TGCAGCGGTATGACAGGGGACGAGACCCAGTACTTC. The chain combines TRBV29-1 with TRBJ2-5; 8 bases agree with TRBD1. The J segment lost 5 bases and the V segment lost 7 bases, leaving 6 bases of the junction unmatched. The CDR3 totals 12 residues. Germline V gene data show CDR1 as SQVTM and CDR2 as ANQGSEA.

The chain has TRBV7-2 and TRBJ2-7; 13 bases match TRBD2. CDR1 SGHTA and CDR2 FQGNSA come from the germline V gene. The CDR3 has 15 residues. V dropped 5 bases and J dropped 2; count of bases not matched to a gene: 3. The CDR3 DNA is TGTGCCAGCAGCATCACTAGCGGGGGGGCCTACGAGCAGTACGTC. It yields the protein CASSITSGGAYEQYV.

The chain couples TRBV10-3 to TRBJ1-5, with 7 bases fitting TRBD1. Germline values: CDR1 ENHRY, CDR2 SYGVKD. The trim removed 4 bases at V and 5 bases at J, leaving 5 bases unmatched. CDR3 size: 14 residues. DNA for the CDR3: TGTGCCATCAGTGGAGACAGGGCTTATCAGCCCCAGCATTTT. It translates to CAISGDRAYQPQHF.

This clone occurred a few times. V usage is TRBV19 and J usage is TRBJ1-1; 7 nucleotides line up with TRBD1. The ends lost 5 bases at V and 3 bases at J; junction bases unmatched: 6. CDR1 and CDR2 from the germline V gene are LNHDA and SQIVND (reference sequence). CDR3 size: 14 residues. The CDR3 DNA follows: TGTGCCAGTAGTTCGGACAGGTCGGACACTGAAGCTTTCTTT. Translating it yields CASSSDRSDTEAFF.

CDR3 in amino acids: CASSPRDRQGNTGELFF. CDR3 nucleotide sequence: TGCGCCAGCAGCCCCCGGGACAGACAGGGTAACACCGGGGAGCTGTTTTTT. The rearrangement uses TRBV5-1 and TRBJ2-2, with TRBD1 identical over 7 bases. J lost 2 bases, V lost 4 bases, and 11 bases had no gene match. The CDR3 spans 17 residues. Germline CDR1 and CDR2: SGHRS and YFSETQ. The whole variable domain, filled in from reference TRBV5-1 and TRBJ2-2, reads KAGVTQTPRYLIKTRGQQVTLSCSPISGHRSVSWYQQTPGQGLQFLFEYFSETQRNKGNFPGRFSGRQFSNSRSEMNVSTLELGDSALYLCASSPRDRQGNTGELFFGEGSRLTVL.

The chain has TRBV7-8 and TRBJ1-1; TRBD1 matches 11 bases. Germline V gives CDR1 SGHVS, CDR2 FQNEAQ. Trimming took 8 bases from V and 3 from J; bases not matched to a gene: 5. This CDR3 has 14 amino acids. The CDR3 DNA reads TGTGCCAGCGCGGACAGGGGGCTCGACACTGAAGCTTTCTTT. This gives the protein CASADRGLDTEAFF.